A selection of T cell receptor beta chains follows, all from one sample in a study of blood T cell repertoires in COVID-19. Libraries were prepared by immunoSEQ multiplex PCR; TCRdb keeps only in-frame clonotypes and omits some of them. The sample comprises about 140,000 clones, more than 75% of which are singletons, and roughly 2.5% rests with the top ten. The sequenced sample consisted of peripheral blood. These receptors came from a human donor with acute or convalescent COVID-19. The donor label of this sample is uncertain. CDR3s include the opening cysteine and the closing phenylalanine or tryptophan.

j_call: TRBJ1-2; v_call: TRBV12-3/TRBV12-4; cdr3_aa: CASSLERSYTF
j_call: TRBJ1-3; v_call: TRBV9; cdr3_aa: CASSATYSGNTIYF
j_call: TRBJ1-1; v_call: TRBV6-5; cdr3_aa: CASSQGSEAFF
j_call: TRBJ1-4; v_call: TRBV6-5; cdr3_aa: CATQRQGSDEKLFF
j_call: TRBJ1-4; v_call: TRBV7-2; cdr3_aa: CASARTGGEKLFF
j_call: TRBJ2-5; v_call: TRBV18; cdr3_aa: CASSPAGDRETQYF
j_call: TRBJ2-2; v_call: TRBV29-1; cdr3_aa: CSVLGKKEAGELFF
j_call: TRBJ1-1; v_call: TRBV2; cdr3_aa: CASRGARNTEAFF
j_call: TRBJ1-2; v_call: TRBV5-6; cdr3_aa: CASSSLAHRKPNYGYTF
j_call: TRBJ2-7; v_call: TRBV28; cdr3_aa: CASSLSSGRAYEQYF
j_call: TRBJ1-4; v_call: TRBV30; cdr3_aa: CAWSPTDIKDEKLFF
j_call: TRBJ1-5; v_call: TRBV7-8; cdr3_aa: CASSSRQGIGQPQHF
j_call: TRBJ2-3; v_call: TRBV7-9; cdr3_aa: CASSLRGDRTDTQYF
j_call: TRBJ1-2; v_call: TRBV24-1; cdr3_aa: CATSDLSGQGKVGYTF
j_call: TRBJ1-1; v_call: TRBV11-2; cdr3_aa: CASSLSAPGDTEAFF